These T cell receptor beta chains were read from a single sample in a study of blood T cell repertoires in COVID-19. Sequencing was performed with immunoSEQ multiplex PCR; in TCRdb, only in-frame clones are kept and a portion is missing. In the table there are 170,000 or so clones, less than 90% of which are singletons. Sample: PBMCs or T cells enriched from blood (not recorded which). The receptors stem from a woman aged 50 to 60 who had recovered from COVID-19. CDR3s include the opening cysteine and the closing phenylalanine or tryptophan. The D gene is left open where the match is weak. Part of the rows lack a size; the others show once, few, many or a class for expanded clones.

DNA	CDR3	size	D	J	V
TGTGCCAGCAGCTTCCAGGGCTCTGGGGCCAACGTCCTGACTTTC	CASSFQGSGANVLTF	.	.	TRBJ2-6	TRBV7-3
TGTGCCAGTAGTAAGGGGTCAGGACTAAGTCAGCCCCAGCATTTT	CASSKGSGLSQPQHF	.	.	TRBJ1-5	TRBV19
TGTGCCAGCAGTTACGGAGGGCTTAACTATGGCTACACCTTC	CASSYGGLNYGYTF	.	.	TRBJ1-2	TRBV6-5
TGTGCCAGCAGCTTAGATGGGGGGGGCGGAGAGACCCAGTACTTC	CASSLDGGGGETQYF	.	.	TRBJ2-5	TRBV11-2
TGCAGCGTTGCCAGGGGGAGGAACACTGAAGCTTTCTTT	CSVARGRNTEAFF	.	TRBD1	TRBJ1-1	TRBV29-1
TGTGCCAGCATGGGATTGCGGGACTACAATGAGCAGTTCTTC	CASMGLRDYNEQFF	.	.	TRBJ2-1	TRBV2
TGTGCCAGCAGCGCAATTAGGGGTTACGAGCAGTACTTC	CASSAIRGYEQYF	.	.	TRBJ2-7	TRBV28
TGTGCCAGCAGTCGGACAGAACCCAAGGAGCAGTACTTC	CASSRTEPKEQYF	.	.	TRBJ2-7	TRBV6-2/TRBV6-3
TGTGCCAGCAGCAAGGGGCAAGGGGTAGCGGTTGGAAGGATCCAGTACTTC	CASSKGQGVAVGRIQYF	.	.	TRBJ2-5	TRBV21-1
TGCGCCAGCAGCCAAGGCTATAACAGGGGGTGGACTGAAGCTTTCTTT	CASSQGYNRGWTEAFF	.	TRBD1	TRBJ1-1	TRBV4-3
TGTGCCAGCAGTCTCGAACTAGGGGAAGCTTTCTTT	CASSLELGEAFF	.	.	TRBJ1-1	TRBV28
TGTGCCAGCAAGGTTTGGGGGCACAGACCCCCTAATTCACCCCTCCACTTT	CASKVWGHRPPNSPLHF	.	.	TRBJ1-6	TRBV3-1/TRBV3-2
TGTGCCAGCGGAACTAGCGGGAATGGCAATGAGCAGTTCTTC	CASGTSGNGNEQFF	.	TRBD2	TRBJ2-1	TRBV2
TGCGCCAGCAAACGTCCCGGGGTCACAGATACGCAGTATTTT	CASKRPGVTDTQYF	.	.	TRBJ2-3	TRBV5-1
TGTGCCAGCAGCTTAGACAGGGGGAGAGGCTACACCTTC	CASSLDRGRGYTF	.	TRBD1	TRBJ1-2	TRBV7-2
TGTGCCAGCAGCTGGGGGGACAGAGATAATTCACCCCTCCACTTT	CASSWGDRDNSPLHF	.	TRBD1	TRBJ1-6	TRBV5-5
TGTGCCAGCAGCTTATACTCGGGACAGGCTAACTCCTACGAGCAGTACTTC	CASSLYSGQANSYEQYF	.	TRBD1	TRBJ2-7	TRBV7-8
TGTGCCTGGAGTGTAGGCGGACAGGTCTTCGGTCAGTACTTC	CAWSVGGQVFGQYF	.	TRBD1	TRBJ2-5	TRBV30
TGCGCCAGCAGCCACAGACAGGGAGCAACTAATGAAAAACTGTTTTTT	CASSHRQGATNEKLFF	.	TRBD1	TRBJ1-4	TRBV4-1
TGTGCCATCAGTGAGTTCATGGGGACAGGCCCCTACGAGCAGTACTTC	CAISEFMGTGPYEQYF	.	TRBD1	TRBJ2-7	TRBV10-3
TGTGCCAGCAGCTTAACAGGGGTCGAGACCCAGTACTTC	CASSLTGVETQYF	.	TRBD1	TRBJ2-5	TRBV5-8
TGTGCCAGCAGGGGGACAGGAGTCTATGGCTACACCTTC	CASRGTGVYGYTF	.	TRBD1	TRBJ1-2	TRBV12-3/TRBV12-4
TGCGCCAGCAGCCAGATTACAGGGGGCAGCAATTCACCCCTCCACTTT	CASSQITGGSNSPLHF	.	TRBD1	TRBJ1-6	TRBV4-1
TGTGCCAGCAATACTAGATCCCCCTACAATGAGCAGTTCTTC	CASNTRSPYNEQFF	many	.	TRBJ2-1	TRBV2
TGTGCCAGCAGTTTCGAATCCGAGGGACACGCCCTCGGACCTGAAGCTTTCTTT	CASSFESEGHALGPEAFF	.	.	TRBJ1-1	TRBV28
TGCGCCAGCAGCTATACAGGGGATGGCTACACCTTC	CASSYTGDGYTF	.	TRBD1	TRBJ1-2	TRBV5-1
TGCGCCAGCAGCTTTGGGGCCCTTAATCAGCCCCAGCATTTT	CASSFGALNQPQHF	once	.	TRBJ1-5	TRBV5-1
TGTGCCAGCAGTCTGGGAGCCCTCGACGGGCAGTACTTC	CASSLGALDGQYF	many	.	TRBJ2-7	TRBV2
TGTGCCAGCAGCCCAGTAGCGGGAGGGAACGGTGAGCAGTTCTTC	CASSPVAGGNGEQFF	.	TRBD2	TRBJ2-1	TRBV3-1/TRBV3-2
TGTGCCAGCAGCGTTGAGGGAGTCTCCGCCGGGGAGCTGTTTTTT	CASSVEGVSAGELFF	.	.	TRBJ2-2	TRBV9
TGTGCCAGCAGCTTAGCGCAGGCATACAATGAGCAGTTCTTC	CASSLAQAYNEQFF	.	.	TRBJ2-1	TRBV7-2
TGTGCCACCAGCAGAGAGGTATGGGCCCTCAATGAAAAACTGTTTTTT	CATSREVWALNEKLFF	.	.	TRBJ1-4	TRBV15
TGTGCCAGTAGTATCGGGGGGACCGGCACCTACGAGCAGTACTTC	CASSIGGTGTYEQYF	.	TRBD2	TRBJ2-7	TRBV19
TGTGCCAGCAGCTTTATAGGCACAGATACGCAGTATTTT	CASSFIGTDTQYF	.	.	TRBJ2-3	TRBV7-2
TGTGCCAGCAGCCTGGGACAGGGGATATCCTACGAGCAGTACTTC	CASSLGQGISYEQYF	once	TRBD1	TRBJ2-7	TRBV7-9